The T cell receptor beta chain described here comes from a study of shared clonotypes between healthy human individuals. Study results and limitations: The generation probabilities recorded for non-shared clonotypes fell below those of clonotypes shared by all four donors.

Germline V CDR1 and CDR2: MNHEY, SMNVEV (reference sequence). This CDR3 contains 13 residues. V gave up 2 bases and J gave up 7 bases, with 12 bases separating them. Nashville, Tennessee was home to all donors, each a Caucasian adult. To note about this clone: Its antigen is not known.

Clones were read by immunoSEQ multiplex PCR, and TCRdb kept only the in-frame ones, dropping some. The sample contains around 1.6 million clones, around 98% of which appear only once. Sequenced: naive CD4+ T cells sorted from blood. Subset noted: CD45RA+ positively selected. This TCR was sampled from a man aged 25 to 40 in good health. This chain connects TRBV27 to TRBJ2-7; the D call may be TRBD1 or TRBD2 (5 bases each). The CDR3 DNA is TGTGCCAGCAGTTTACAGGCGTGGGGGGAGCAGTACTTC. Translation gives CASSLQAWGEQYF.